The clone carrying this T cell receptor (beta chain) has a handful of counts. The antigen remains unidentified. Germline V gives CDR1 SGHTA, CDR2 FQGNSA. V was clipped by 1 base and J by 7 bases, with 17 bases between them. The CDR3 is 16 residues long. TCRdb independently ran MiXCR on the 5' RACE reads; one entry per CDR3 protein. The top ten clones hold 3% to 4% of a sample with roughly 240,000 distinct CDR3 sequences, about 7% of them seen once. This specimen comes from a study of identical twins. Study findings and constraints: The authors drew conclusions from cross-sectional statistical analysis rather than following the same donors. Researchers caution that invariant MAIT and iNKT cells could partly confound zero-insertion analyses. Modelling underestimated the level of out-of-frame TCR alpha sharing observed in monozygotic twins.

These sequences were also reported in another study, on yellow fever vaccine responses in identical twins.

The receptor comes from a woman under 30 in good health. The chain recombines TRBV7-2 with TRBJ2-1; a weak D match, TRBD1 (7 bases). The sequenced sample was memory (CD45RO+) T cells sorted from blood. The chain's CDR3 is CASSLGRGRGVNEQFF. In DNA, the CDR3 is TGTGCCAGCAGCTTAGGTCGTGGCAGGGGGGTTAATGAGCAGTTCTTC.